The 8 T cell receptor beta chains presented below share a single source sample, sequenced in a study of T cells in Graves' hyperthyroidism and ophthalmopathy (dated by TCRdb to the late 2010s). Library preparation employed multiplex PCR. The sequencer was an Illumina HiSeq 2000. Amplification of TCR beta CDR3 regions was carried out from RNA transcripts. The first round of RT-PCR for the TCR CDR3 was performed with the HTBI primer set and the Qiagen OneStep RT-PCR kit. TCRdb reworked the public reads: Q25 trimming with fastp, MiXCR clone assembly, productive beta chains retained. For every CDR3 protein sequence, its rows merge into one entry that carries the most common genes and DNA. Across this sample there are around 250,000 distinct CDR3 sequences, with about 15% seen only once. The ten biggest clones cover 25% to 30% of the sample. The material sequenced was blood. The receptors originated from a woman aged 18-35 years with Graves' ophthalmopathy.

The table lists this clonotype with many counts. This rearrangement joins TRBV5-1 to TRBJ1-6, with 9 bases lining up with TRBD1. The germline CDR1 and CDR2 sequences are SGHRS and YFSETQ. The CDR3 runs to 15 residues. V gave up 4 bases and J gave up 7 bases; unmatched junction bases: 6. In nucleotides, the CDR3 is TGCGCCAGCAGCATACAGGGGGCGTTCAATTCACCCCTCCACTTT. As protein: CASSIQGAFNSPLHF. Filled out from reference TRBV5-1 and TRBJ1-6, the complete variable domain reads KAGVTQTPRYLIKTRGQQVTLSCSPISGHRSVSWYQQTPGQGLQFLFEYFSETQRNKGNFPGRFSGRQFSNSRSEMNVSTLELGDSALYLCASSIQGAFNSPLHFGNGTRLTVT.

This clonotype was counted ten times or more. The DNA for the CDR3 is TGCAGTGCTAGAGATCGGACTAGCGGGAGTTACCATGAGCAGTTCTTC. Its protein product is CSARDRTSGSYHEQFF. The chain uses TRBV20-1 and TRBJ2-1; 13 positions agree with TRBD2. Germline V gene data show CDR1 as DFQATT and CDR2 as SNEGSKA (reference sequence). The V and J ends lost 0 bases and 8 bases, in that order; junction bases with no gene match: 7. CDR3 length: 16 amino acids.

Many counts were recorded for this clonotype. The CDR3, as DNA: TGTGCCAGCAGCTCACAGGGGGCTGGAGGCACAGATACGCAGTATTTT. Its protein is CASSSQGAGGTDTQYF. This chain connects TRBV7-8 to TRBJ2-3, with 9 positions matching TRBD1. The junction had 6 bases not matched to a gene; V was cut back by 4 bases and J by 1 base. Germline V gene sequence: CDR1 SGHVS, CDR2 FQNEAQ. The length of the CDR3 is 16 residues.

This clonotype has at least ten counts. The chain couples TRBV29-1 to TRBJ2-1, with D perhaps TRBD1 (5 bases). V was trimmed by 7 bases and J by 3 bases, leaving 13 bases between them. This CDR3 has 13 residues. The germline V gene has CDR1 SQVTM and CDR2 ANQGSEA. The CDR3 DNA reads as TGCAGCGCAAAGATAGACAGCTACAATGAGCAGTTCTTC. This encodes CSAKIDSYNEQFF.

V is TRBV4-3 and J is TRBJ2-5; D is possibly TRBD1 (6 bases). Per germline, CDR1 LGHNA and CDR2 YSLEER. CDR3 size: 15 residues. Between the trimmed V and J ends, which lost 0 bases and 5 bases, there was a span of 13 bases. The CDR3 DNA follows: TGCGCCAGCAGCCAAGAGATGGGGGCGCGGGAGACCCAGTACTTC. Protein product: CASSQEMGARETQYF.

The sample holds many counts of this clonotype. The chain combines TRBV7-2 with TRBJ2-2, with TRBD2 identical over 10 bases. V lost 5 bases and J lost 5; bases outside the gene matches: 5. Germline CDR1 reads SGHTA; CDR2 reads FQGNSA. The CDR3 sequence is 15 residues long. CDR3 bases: TGTGCCAGCAGCCCGTCGACTAGCGGGACCGGGGAGCTGTTTTTT. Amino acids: CASSPSTSGTGELFF. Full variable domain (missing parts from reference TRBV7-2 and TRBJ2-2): GAGVSQSPSNKVTEKGKDVELRCDPISGHTALYWYRQSLGQGLEFLIYFQGNSAPDKSGLPSDRFSAERTGGSVSTLTIQRTQQEDSAVYLCASSPSTSGTGELFFGEGSRLTVL.

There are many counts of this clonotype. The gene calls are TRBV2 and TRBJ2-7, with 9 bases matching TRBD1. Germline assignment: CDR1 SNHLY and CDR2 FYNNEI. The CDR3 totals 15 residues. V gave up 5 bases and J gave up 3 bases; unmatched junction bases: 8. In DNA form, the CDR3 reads TGTGCCAGCAGTTCAACCGACAGGGGGGACTACGAGCAGTACTTC. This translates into CASSSTDRGDYEQYF.

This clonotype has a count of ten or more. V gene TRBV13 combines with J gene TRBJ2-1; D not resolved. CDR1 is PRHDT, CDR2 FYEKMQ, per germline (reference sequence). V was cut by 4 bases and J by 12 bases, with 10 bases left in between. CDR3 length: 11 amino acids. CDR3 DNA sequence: TGTGCCAGCAGCTCCAGATTGGGGCAGTTCTTC. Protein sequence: CASSSRLGQFF.